This TCR beta chain originates from a study of blood T cell repertoires in COVID-19 (TCRdb year 2020). At the level of the whole study: The collaborator samples originated in the United States, Italy and Spain and spanned the acute and convalescent phases of COVID-19. The material from the prospective study consisted of cDNA or gDNA derived from T cells, B-cell-depleted T cells, or PBMCs. The dataset comprised deeply sampled blood TCRbeta repertoires from subjects exposed to, actively infected with, or recovered from COVID-19. The repertoires were made available in a free public database intended to serve as a resource for research on the immune response to SARS-CoV-2. The samples were drawn from two sources: the first 160 participants of the ongoing ImmuneRACE study, and fewer than 1,500 subjects contributed by 6 global collaborators. Nearly every sample came with metadata listing a de-identified subject ID, COVID-19 status, age in years and sex. HLA class I and class II types, where available, came from metadata supplied by the sample provider rather than from assay-based typing. General study outcomes and caveats: Clinical and demographic metadata were provided uncurated, with the amount varying by source and participant.

TCRbeta CDR3 regions were amplified from genomic DNA by means of the immunoSEQ Assay, a bias-controlled multiplex PCR. Under the source paper's analysis protocol: Within the assay, amplification of reference gene primers was used to estimate how many nucleated cells each sample contained. To quantify the absolute abundance of each unique TCRbeta CDR3 rearrangement, sequence reads were collapsed and filtered. For each sample, productive Simpson clonality was calculated as the square root of Simpson's diversity index over productive rearrangements. In TCRdb, the immuneACCESS table is reduced to in-frame sequences with V and J assigned. These tables do not hold every clone; where another copy was compared, an unresolved V gene accounts for under half, and the others remain unexplained. D and trimming come from the DNA, and the V and J calls and clone size come from that table. The sample includes about 150,000 clones, with approximately 80% observed a single time. The ten most abundant clones make up 25% to 35% of the sample.

Germline trimming: 7 bases from V, 4 bases from J; junction bases outside gene matches: 11. The CDR3 starts with the cysteine, ends with the phenylalanine, and has 17 residues. Only the CDR3 portion is preserved as DNA: 51 bases, with reading frame beginning at the first base. From a lookup of the germline V gene, CDR1 and CDR2 are KGHDR and SFDVKD. Whole blood was collected in K2EDTA tubes by collaborating institutions according to the institutions' own protocols. For TCRbeta analysis, collaborators shipped samples as frozen whole blood, isolated PBMCs, or DNA extracted from either of those sample types. With regard to this clone: Its cognate antigen has yet to be identified. Nothing much larger sits one base from this clone, and base qualities are not available.

This clonotype was obtained from a woman in her sixties with acute or convalescent COVID-19. Rearrangement joined TRBV24-1 to TRBJ2-1, with 11 middle bases fitting TRBD1. The sample comprised peripheral blood. The sequenced DNA is TGTGCCACCAGCCGCTCGGGACAGGGGGGTCAATACAATGAGCAGTTCTTC. The encoded protein is CATSRSGQGGQYNEQFF.